The rows below give T cell receptor beta chains drawn from one sample of a study of shared clonotypes between healthy human individuals. Profiled with immunoSEQ multiplex PCR; TCRdb holds only in-frame clones, not every one. The table has about 2.1 million clones, about 92% seen once. Sequencing was performed on naive CD8+ T cells from PBMCs. The receptors were gathered from a man between 18 and 35 years old in good health. Some clones in this sample may be carry-over from other donors' samples. CDR3s include the opening cysteine and the closing phenylalanine or tryptophan. Fields, in order: D gene, V gene, clone size, J gene, CDR3 DNA, CDR3 protein. D genes are given only for firm matches. The size of a clone is reported for some rows only, either as once, few or many, or as a class for expanded clones.

NA	TRBV7-9	NA	TRBJ2-3	TGTGCCAGCAGGCCCCCAGGACAGATTGCAGATACGCAGTATTTT	CASRPPGQIADTQYF
NA	TRBV7-9	NA	TRBJ2-1	TGTGCCAGCTACAAGTGGAATTCCCTCGATGAGCAGTTCTTC	CASYKWNSLDEQFF
NA	TRBV5-6	NA	TRBJ2-5	TGTGCCAGCAGCCCTCAGGGGGGCAAAGAGACCCAGTACTTC	CASSPQGGKETQYF
TRBD1	TRBV5-1	NA	TRBJ2-1	TGCGCCAGCAGCTTGAGGAGACAGGGGGAAGGGAAAAGCTCCTACAATGAGCAGTTCTTC	CASSLRRQGEGKSSYNEQFF
NA	TRBV7-9	NA	TRBJ2-1	TGTGCCAGCAGCGCATTAGGGTCGTTCTTC	CASSALGSFF
NA	TRBV9	NA	TRBJ2-7	TGTGCCAGCAGCGAGACGGGTTACGAGCAGTACTTC	CASSETGYEQYF
NA	TRBV27	once	TRBJ1-3	TGTGCCAGTGTTTCTACGGGGTGGTGGGGAAACACCATATATTTT	CASVSTGWWGNTIYF
NA	TRBV19	once	TRBJ2-3	TGTGCCAGTTCCTTATGGGGGGAAAGAGATACGCAGTATTTT	CASSLWGERDTQYF
NA	TRBV9	NA	TRBJ2-5	TGTGCCAGCAGCGTAGGTCAAGAGACCCAGTACTTC	CASSVGQETQYF
TRBD2	TRBV7-6	NA	TRBJ2-1	TGTGCCAGCAGCTTAGCTTTGGGAAGCGGGAGCTTCGATGAGCAGTTCTTC	CASSLALGSGSFDEQFF
NA	TRBV5-1	NA	TRBJ1-3	TGCGCCAGCCGACGGGTCGCAGGGGACTCTGGAAACACCATATATTTT	CASRRVAGDSGNTIYF
TRBD2	TRBV2	NA	TRBJ2-7	TGTGCCAGCAGCCCTTATATAGCGGGGACCTACGAGCAGTACTTC	CASSPYIAGTYEQYF
NA	TRBV2	NA	TRBJ2-5	TGTGCCAGCAGTGAAGCGCTTCGGGAGACCCAGTACTTC	CASSEALRETQYF
NA	TRBV28	NA	TRBJ2-4	TGTGCCAGCAGTTTTAGGATAAACATTCAGTACTTC	CASSFRINIQYF
NA	TRBV29-1	NA	TRBJ2-2	TGCAGCGTTGAACTGGCGGCGAACACCGGGGAGCTGTTTTTT	CSVELAANTGELFF
NA	TRBV5-1	NA	TRBJ1-2	TGCGCCAGCAGCGACCAGGGAGCCCTGGGCTACACCTTC	CASSDQGALGYTF
NA	TRBV7-9	NA	TRBJ2-7	TGTGCCAGCAGCTTCCTACGGGAATACGAGCAGTACTTC	CASSFLREYEQYF
NA	TRBV28	NA	TRBJ2-3	TGTGCCAGCACTTGGGGGACTTACACAGATACGCAGTATTTT	CASTWGTYTDTQYF
NA	TRBV19	NA	TRBJ2-7	TGTGCCAGTAGCCACGAGGCCCCCAACTACGAGCAGTACTTC	CASSHEAPNYEQYF
NA	TRBV11-2	NA	TRBJ1-2	TGTGCCAGCAGCTTAGTTCAGGATGGCTACACCTTC	CASSLVQDGYTF
NA	TRBV28	NA	TRBJ2-5	TGTGCCAGCAGGAGGCGGGGCGAGGAGACCCAGTACTTC	CASRRRGEETQYF
NA	TRBV4-2	NA	TRBJ2-3	TGTGCCAGCAGCCAAGCCTCTAGCACAGATACGCAGTATTTT	CASSQASSTDTQYF
TRBD2	TRBV13	NA	TRBJ2-1	TGTGCCAGCAGCTTATTACGGACAGCAATAGCGGGAGTCTACAATGAGCAGTTCTTC	CASSLLRTAIAGVYNEQFF
NA	TRBV7-8	NA	TRBJ2-5	TGTGCCAGCAGCTTAGTTCCCGGGGAGACCCAGTACTTC	CASSLVPGETQYF
NA	TRBV6-5	NA	TRBJ1-6	TGTGCCAGCAGTTACTCCGACAGAAATTCACCCCTCCACTTT	CASSYSDRNSPLHF
NA	TRBV5-4	once	TRBJ1-2	TGTGCCAGCAGCATCCTGTCCACTTTACCTAACTATGGCTACACCTTC	CASSILSTLPNYGYTF
TRBD1	TRBV6-5	NA	TRBJ2-3	TGTGCCAGCAGTTCGAGGGACAGCCTACAGAAGGATACGCAGTATTTT	CASSSRDSLQKDTQYF
TRBD2	TRBV7-8	NA	TRBJ2-1	TGTGCCAGCAGCTTATCCCCGGGAGGCAATGAGCAGTTCTTC	CASSLSPGGNEQFF
NA	TRBV4-2	NA	TRBJ1-2	TGTGCCAGCAGCCAAGAAACCGGGACGGGGGCAGGTGGCTACACCTTC	CASSQETGTGAGGYTF
NA	TRBV7-8	NA	TRBJ2-7	TGTGCCAGCAGCTTAAGTTCAGACGGGTCGTTCTCCTACGAGCAGTACTTC	CASSLSSDGSFSYEQYF
TRBD2	TRBV9	NA	TRBJ2-1	TGTGCCAGCAGCGTAGCTAGCGGGAGCGGGGAGGAGCAGTTCTTC	CASSVASGSGEEQFF
NA	TRBV28	NA	TRBJ2-7	TGTGCCACAAACGGGAGACTCTACGAGCAGTACTTC	CATNGRLYEQYF
TRBD1	TRBV4-1	NA	TRBJ1-5	TGCGCCAGCAGCCAACAACCACCGGGACAGGGGGTCAATCAGCCCCAGCATTTT	CASSQQPPGQGVNQPQHF
NA	TRBV7-9	NA	TRBJ1-5	TGTGCCAGCAGCTTATCTACGGGAAATCAGCCCCAGCATTTT	CASSLSTGNQPQHF
TRBD2	TRBV7-9	NA	TRBJ2-7	TGTGCCAGCAGCCCTCTAGCGGGATCCTACGAGCAGTACTTC	CASSPLAGSYEQYF
NA	TRBV4-3	NA	TRBJ2-5	TGCGCCAGCAGCCAAGAGTTAAGGGAGGAGACCCAGTACTTC	CASSQELREETQYF
NA	TRBV27	NA	TRBJ2-1	TGTGCCAGCCTCAACAGAAATGAGCAGTTCTTC	CASLNRNEQFF
NA	TRBV25-1	once	TRBJ2-1	TGTGCCAGCAGTGAATACGGTACTTCCGATGAGCAGTTCTTC	CASSEYGTSDEQFF
NA	TRBV4-3	NA	TRBJ2-1	TGCGCCAGCAGCCAGTCAATCGCCCCGGGTAATGAGCAGTTCTTC	CASSQSIAPGNEQFF
NA	TRBV27	NA	TRBJ1-2	TGTGCCAGCAGTCCTCCCGGCCTCCATGGCTACACCTTC	CASSPPGLHGYTF